These 27 T cell receptor beta chains were all obtained from the same sample, sequenced in a study of T cell repertoires in cytomegalovirus infection. TCRdb re-analysed the reads in MiXCR, keeping a single row per CDR3 protein. The repertoire consists of a few hundred thousand distinct CDR3 sequences, with about 18% occurring once and the leading ten covering around half. Source material: CD8+ T cells from PBMCs. Every receptor here comes from a human donor in good health (CMV status not recorded). Some clones in this sample may be carry-over from other donors' samples.

This clonotype was counted at least ten times. The chain joins TRBV7-2 to TRBJ1-1; 9 nucleotides line up with TRBD1. With 5 bases clipped from V and 6 bases from J, the junction kept 7 bases outside the gene matches. Germline assignment: CDR1 SGHTA and CDR2 FQGNSA. The CDR3 covers 14 residues. In nucleotides, the CDR3 is TGTGCCAGCAGCCGGGACAGGGCTGGATCTGAAGCTTTCTTT. It is translated as CASSRDRAGSEAFF.

The chain carries TRBV19 and TRBJ1-5; no definite D call. The CDR3 is 15 residues long. V lost 7 bases and J 9 bases, leaving 22 bases between the germline ends. Germline lookup yields CDR1 LNHDA and CDR2 SQIVND (reference sequence). CDR3 sequence reads: CASTISPGLYRPQHF. CDR3 DNA sequence: TGTGCCAGTACCATCTCGCCGGGCCTTTACAGGCCCCAGCATTTT.

The sample holds many counts of this clonotype. The chain couples TRBV7-2 to TRBJ2-7; D perhaps matches TRBD2 (6 bases). Looked up from germline, CDR1 is SGHTA and CDR2 is FQGNSA. This CDR3 is built from 13 residues. Trimming removed 5 bases at V and 7 bases at J, with 15 bases between. The CDR3 loop reads CASSLGPGVEQYF. The DNA for the CDR3 is TGTGCCAGCAGCCTTGGACCGGGGGTAGAGCAGTACTTC.

V and J are TRBV29-1 and TRBJ1-2, with a weak D call TRBD1 (6 bases). The ends were cut back, 3 bases at V and 5 bases at J, with 13 bases in the middle. CDR1 SQVTM and CDR2 ANQGSEA come from the germline V gene. This CDR3 is built from 13 residues. The CDR3 nucleotides are TGCAGCGTTGATGGGGGACAACGGTATGGCTACACCTTC. Its protein is CSVDGGQRYGYTF.

This clonotype occurred many times. This chain connects TRBV7-9 to TRBJ1-2; maybe TRBD1 (6 bases). Looked up from germline, CDR1 is SEHNR and CDR2 is FQNEAQ (reference sequence). Trimming took off 1 base at V and 8 bases at J, with 14 bases between the two ends. This CDR3 has 14 amino acids. CDR3 nucleotides: TGTGCCAGCAGCTTAGGCGGGGGGCGTCGAGGCTACACCTTC. This sequence encodes CASSLGGGRRGYTF.

This clonotype was observed a few times. This chain links TRBV20-1 with TRBJ2-7, with D possibly being TRBD1 (5 bases). The CDR3 loop spans 12 amino acids. V was trimmed by 5 bases and J by 5 bases, leaving 13 bases between them. Germline CDR1 reads DFQATT; CDR2 reads SNEGSKA (reference sequence). Here the CDR3 reads CSALGRVDEQYF. CDR3 nucleotide sequence: TGCAGTGCTTTGGGCAGGGTAGACGAGCAGTACTTC.

The rearrangement links TRBV27 to TRBJ2-5; 8 bases map to TRBD2. There are 15 residues in the CDR3. The junction had 13 bases not matched to a gene; V was cut back by 8 bases and J by 5 bases. The V gene's germline CDR1 is MNHEY and CDR2 SMNVEV (reference sequence). CDR3 protein: CASRLGGASSETQYF. Written as DNA, the CDR3 is TGTGCCAGCCGCCTCGGGGGGGCCTCATCGGAGACCCAGTACTTC.

There are a few counts of this clonotype. The V gene is TRBV7-9, the J gene TRBJ2-2, with D hard to call. Germline CDR1 is SEHNR and CDR2 is FQNEAQ (reference sequence). V lost 5 bases to trimming and J lost 0 bases, with 10 bases between them. CDR3 length equals 15 residues. CDR3 nucleotides: TGTGCCAGCAGCCCCCCTTCCACGAACACCGGGGAGCTGTTTTTT. Protein product: CASSPPSTNTGELFF. The full variable domain, its missing parts supplied by reference TRBV7-9 and TRBJ2-2, is DTGVSQNPRHKITKRGQNVTFRCDPISEHNRLYWYRQTLGQGPEFLTYFQNEAQLEKSRLLSDRFSAERPKGSFSTLEIQRTEQGDSAMYLCASSPPSTNTGELFFGEGSRLTVL.

This clonotype showed up just once. A much larger clone differs by one base, so this may be a read error. The J gene is TRBJ2-1, the V gene TRBV2; 8 bases are a match to TRBD2. The CDR3 has 16 amino acids. Germline CDR1 is SNHLY and CDR2 is FYNNEI. The junction had 13 bases not matched to a gene; V was cut back by 7 bases and J by 5 bases. The CDR3: CASNLRRGVPHNEQFF. The CDR3 DNA reads TGTGCCAGCAATCTTCGGCGGGGGGTCCCCCACAATGAGCAGTTCTTC.

The gene calls are TRBV20-1 and TRBJ2-6; D not resolved. V dropped 1 base and J dropped 0 bases, with 7 bases sitting between them. The length of the CDR3 is 15 residues. Germline V gene data show CDR1 as DFQATT and CDR2 as SNEGSKA (reference sequence). The CDR3 region has the DNA TGCAGTGCTAGAGGATCTTCCTCTGGGGCCAACGTCCTGACTTTC. It encodes CSARGSSSGANVLTF.

V usage is TRBV27 and J usage is TRBJ2-1; 11 bases align to TRBD1. V lost 6 bases and J lost 2; bases outside the gene matches: 3. CDR3 length equals 15 residues. Per the germline V gene, CDR1 is MNHEY and CDR2 is SMNVEV (reference sequence). CDR3 region: CASRGQGEPYNEQFF. CDR3 nucleotides: TGTGCCAGCAGGGGACAGGGGGAACCCTACAATGAGCAGTTCTTC.

This clonotype was counted a few times. In DNA, the CDR3 is TGTGCCGCCACCCGAGGAGGGAGGGACAATGAGCAGTTCTTC. It translates to CAATRGGRDNEQFF. The V and J genes are TRBV10-3 and TRBJ2-1; 7 bases agree with TRBD2. CDR1 is ENHRY, CDR2 SYGVKD, per germline. CDR3 length: 14 residues. V lost 11 bases, J lost 5 bases, and 12 bases stayed unmatched.

This clonotype was counted only a few times. The V gene is TRBV7-9, the J gene TRBJ2-6; D is unresolved. The V gene lost 10 bases and the J gene lost 4 bases, with 11 bases spanning the gap. Per the germline V gene, CDR1 is SEHNR and CDR2 is FQNEAQ (reference sequence). The length of the CDR3 is 13 residues. CDR3 in DNA: TGTGCCATTCGGTCTGGCGGGGCCAACGTCCTGACTTTC. Protein product: CAIRSGGANVLTF.

This clonotype was observed a few times. The J gene is TRBJ1-2, the V gene TRBV9; possibly TRBD1 for D (6 bases). The CDR3 has 15 residues. The germline V gene encodes CDR1 SGDLS and CDR2 YYNGEE. Trimming took 0 bases from V and 4 from J, leaving 13 bases between them. The CDR3: CASSVARTGAYGYTF. The DNA for the CDR3 is TGTGCCAGCAGCGTAGCCCGGACGGGGGCCTATGGCTACACCTTC.

This clonotype was seen many times. This chain connects TRBV7-6 to TRBJ2-1, with D perhaps matching TRBD2 (5 bases). CDR3 length: 14 residues. The V end lost 1 base, the J end lost 5 bases, and 9 bases lay between the germline ends. Germline loops: CDR1 SGHVS, CDR2 FNYEAQ. DNA of the CDR3: TGTGCCAGCAGCTTAGGCCGGAGGAACAATGAGCAGTTCTTC. It yields the protein CASSLGRRNNEQFF.

This clonotype came up a few times. The rearrangement joins TRBV7-9 to TRBJ1-1; D possibly corresponds to TRBD1 (5 bases). This CDR3 has 11 residues. The V end was cut by 3 bases, the J end by 6 bases, with 5 bases between. CDR1 is SEHNR and CDR2 is FQNEAQ in the germline V gene (reference sequence). In DNA, the CDR3 is TGTGCCAGCAGCTTGACAGCTGAAGCTTTCTTT. Its translation: CASSLTAEAFF. Variable domain in full (rest from reference TRBV7-9 and TRBJ1-1): DTGVSQNPRHKITKRGQNVTFRCDPISEHNRLYWYRQTLGQGPEFLTYFQNEAQLEKSRLLSDRFSAERPKGSFSTLEIQRTEQGDSAMYLCASSLTAEAFFGQGTRLTVV.

Ten or more counts support this clonotype. The V gene is TRBV10-3, the J gene TRBJ1-2, with D unclear. Trimming left V 11 bases short and J 2 bases short, with 15 bases between. CDR3 size: 13 residues. Per germline, CDR1 ENHRY and CDR2 SYGVKD. CDR3 residues: CASEEGQNYGYTF. The CDR3 DNA reads TGTGCCTCCGAGGAAGGCCAAAACTATGGCTACACCTTC.

The J gene is TRBJ1-5, the V gene TRBV4-1, with a possible D match to TRBD1 (6 bases). This CDR3 contains 17 residues. CDR1 MGHRA and CDR2 YSYEKL come from the germline V gene. V lost 1 base and J lost 0, with 13 bases in between. CDR3 protein: CASSQVAGEYSNQPQHF. The CDR3 DNA is TGCGCCAGCAGCCAAGTGGCAGGGGAGTATAGCAATCAGCCCCAGCATTTT.

The gene calls are TRBV27 and TRBJ2-2, with TRBD1 matching 8 bases. This CDR3 has 16 residues. V lost 3 bases, J lost 2 bases, and 5 bases stayed unmatched. Germline CDR1 and CDR2: MNHEY and SMNVEV (reference sequence). Here the CDR3 DNA reads TGTGCCAGCAGTTTCCACACAGGGGGAAACACCGGGGAGCTGTTTTTT. Amino acid sequence: CASSFHTGGNTGELFF.

This clonotype was found a few times. The chain joins TRBV2 to TRBJ1-1; no reliable D call. V was shortened by 1 base and J by 4 bases, with 7 bases between the two germline ends. CDR1 is SNHLY and CDR2 is FYNNEI in the germline V gene. The length of the CDR3 is 13 residues. The CDR3 loop reads CASSEEKTTEAFF. The CDR3 nucleotides read TGTGCCAGCAGTGAAGAGAAAACCACTGAAGCTTTCTTT. Full variable domain (rest looked up from reference TRBV2 and TRBJ1-1): EPEVTQTPSHQVTQMGQEVILRCVPISNHLYFYWYRQILGQKVEFLVSFYNNEISEKSEIFDDQFSVERPDGSNFTLKIRSTKLEDSAMYFCASSEEKTTEAFFGQGTRLTVV.

The table lists this clonotype with a few counts. CDR3 DNA: TGCAGCGTTGATATTGACCCCCTCCACGAGCAGTACTTC. It yields the protein CSVDIDPLHEQYF. The V call is TRBV29-1, the J call TRBJ2-7; D remains unclear. This CDR3 has 13 amino acids. With 3 bases removed from V and 5 bases from J, the gap between germline ends came to 14 bases. Germline assignment: CDR1 SQVTM and CDR2 ANQGSEA.

This clonotype came up many times. The chain uses TRBV27 and TRBJ2-7, with a tentative D call TRBD1 (6 bases). Trimming removed 6 bases from V and 4 bases from J, with 13 bases in between. CDR1 and CDR2 (germline): MNHEY, SMNVEV (reference sequence). This CDR3 spans 13 amino acids. CDR3 residues: CASSLGTGYEQYF. The CDR3, as DNA: TGTGCCAGCAGCTTAGGAACAGGGTACGAGCAGTACTTC.

This clonotype was detected only a few times. V and J are TRBV6-6 and TRBJ2-7; perhaps TRBD1 as D (6 bases). V lost 5 bases to trimming and J lost 5 bases, with 13 bases between them. Germline V gives CDR1 MNHNY, CDR2 SVGAGI (reference sequence). The CDR3 has 13 residues. The CDR3: CASSLTGWDEQYF. The CDR3 DNA follows: TGTGCCAGCAGTCTCACAGGGTGGGACGAGCAGTACTTC.

This chain links TRBV27 with TRBJ2-5; a possible D gene is TRBD1 (6 bases). The germline V gene encodes CDR1 MNHEY and CDR2 SMNVEV (reference sequence). The V gene lost 3 bases and the J gene lost 2 bases, with 10 bases spanning the gap. The CDR3 is 14 residues long. The CDR3 loop is CASSLTGIQETQYF. CDR3 DNA sequence: TGTGCCAGCAGTTTGACAGGCATACAAGAGACCCAGTACTTC.

This clonotype has more than one count but fewer than ten. This CDR3 is CSVSGGAENEQFF. The CDR3 DNA sequence: TGCAGCGTCAGCGGGGGGGCCGAGAATGAGCAGTTCTTC. This chain connects TRBV29-1 to TRBJ2-1, with TRBD2 matching over 10 bases. V shed 6 bases and J 7 bases; nucleotides not matched to a gene: 6. The CDR3 is made up of 13 amino acids. Germline loops: CDR1 SQVTM, CDR2 ANQGSEA.

This clonotype turned up a few times. The gene calls are TRBV11-2 and TRBJ2-4; no definite D call. The CDR3 has 16 residues. Deletions cut 2 bases from V and 0 bases from J, with 11 bases between. Looked up from germline, CDR1 is SGHAT and CDR2 is FQNNGV. CDR3 in amino acids: CASSLNLGSAKNIQYF. Here the CDR3 DNA reads TGTGCCAGCAGCTTAAATCTGGGGTCAGCCAAAAACATTCAGTACTTC.

This clonotype has ten or more counts. V and J are TRBV7-9 and TRBJ2-7; 10 bases agree with TRBD1. The CDR3 extends over 15 amino acids. Losses at the gene ends were 4 bases for V and 5 bases for J; bases not matched to a gene: 8. CDR1 and CDR2 from the germline V gene are SEHNR and FQNEAQ (reference sequence). This CDR3 reads CASSSEGTGAHEQYF. Written as DNA, the CDR3 is TGTGCCAGCAGCTCCGAGGGGACAGGGGCCCACGAGCAGTACTTC.